This T cell receptor (beta chain) was sequenced in a study of T cells in Graves' hyperthyroidism and ophthalmopathy. Per the germline V gene, CDR1 is LNHNV and CDR2 is YYDKDF (reference sequence). Trimming took 0 bases from V and 4 from J, leaving 23 bases between them. CDR3 length equals 19 residues. The table lists this clonotype with many counts. Amplification yielded TCR beta CDR3 regions, with RNA transcripts as the source. In the first-round RT-PCR of the TCR CDR3, the HTBI primer set was used. MiXCR, run by TCRdb on the multiplex PCR reads, gives a single entry per CDR3 protein. This sample has fewer than 600,000 distinct CDR3 sequences, with approximately 15% found just once.

The receptor was derived from a woman in her late teens or twenties with Graves' hyperthyroidism. V usage is TRBV15 and J usage is TRBJ2-3; D is ambiguous. Sequenced material: blood. The CDR3 nucleotides are TGTGCCACCAGCAGAGATCCATGGAAGGCCGCCGATAGTTCAGATACGCAGTATTTT. Amino acid sequence: CATSRDPWKAADSSDTQYF.